The source of this TCR beta chain is a study of blood T cells in healthy people across ages. In its sample, this clonotype was seen many times. Germline-derived CDR1 and CDR2 are DFQATT and SNEGSKA (reference sequence). This CDR3 is built from 15 residues. Trimming left V 4 bases short and J 6 bases short, with 19 bases between. With a J-beta primer mix and a sample-barcoded 5' primer, a second PCR ran roughly 6 to 11 cycles. Each CDR3 protein gets one entry after TCRdb re-called the 5' RACE reads with MiXCR. The sample includes 1,500,000 or so distinct CDR3 sequences, approximately 59% of them seen just once.

The receptor was derived from a man aged 18-30 years in good health. The specimen was blood. V usage is TRBV20-1 and J usage is TRBJ2-1, with D possibly matching TRBD2 (5 bases). CDR3 in DNA: TGCAGTGCTAACCGCGACTACGGGCCCTTCAATGAGCAGTTCTTC. As protein: CSANRDYGPFNEQFF.